This T cell receptor beta chain was retrieved from a study of CD8+CD57+ T cells in acquired aplastic anemia. Trimming stripped 0 bases from V and 6 bases from J, with 9 bases between. The CDR3 runs 13 residues. The germline gives CDR1 SGHVS, CDR2 FQNEAQ. For CDR3 and TCR beta VDJ profiling, genomic DNA was the template used. TCRdb analysed the reads with MiXCR anew, one entry per CDR3 protein. Of 250,000 to 300,000 distinct CDR3 sequences in the sample, approximately 57% were seen once. Specimen: sorted CD4+, CD8+, or CD8+CD57+ T cells (not recorded which) from PBMCs. The chain combines TRBV7-8 with TRBJ2-7; D perhaps matches TRBD1 (6 bases). The clonotype comes from a human donor with severe aplastic anemia or a healthy control (not recorded which). The CDR3 nucleotides are TGTGCCAGCAGCTTAGCGGGGGCTGCCGAGCAGTACTTC. It translates to CASSLAGAAEQYF.